The 32 T cell receptor beta chains in this list originate from one sample, sequenced in a study of blood T cell repertoires in COVID-19. Here immunoSEQ multiplex PCR was the method, and the copy in TCRdb shows in-frame clones only, minus some. The sample lists approximately 170,000 clones, over 75% occurring once. Specimen: peripheral blood. These receptors were obtained from a woman aged 50 to 65 with acute or convalescent COVID-19.

The chain has TRBV5-6 and TRBJ1-1; 9 bases agree with TRBD1. Germline CDR1 and CDR2: SGHDT and YYEEEE. The CDR3 runs 19 residues. V lost 0 bases and J lost 0; bases outside the gene matches: 12. The CDR3 is CASSLEGTGRRRVNTEAFF. CDR3 nucleotides: TGTGCCAGCAGCTTGGAGGGGACAGGGCGTAGAAGGGTGAACACTGAAGCTTTCTTT.

This clone has a handful of counts. J is TRBJ1-5 and V is TRBV24-1; D is uncertain. Germline V CDR1 and CDR2: KGHDR, SFDVKD. Trimming cost V 4 bases and J 5 bases, with 5 bases left between them. The CDR3 contains 12 residues. The CDR3 DNA is TGTGCCACCAGTGACTCCGATCAGCCCCAGCATTTT. Its protein product is CATSDSDQPQHF.

This clone was counted ten times or more. V is TRBV9 and J is TRBJ2-3; D might be TRBD2 (6 bases). The CDR3 runs to 13 residues. Germline CDR1 and CDR2: SGDLS and YYNGEE. The V gene lost 7 bases and the J gene lost 2 bases, with 11 bases spanning the gap. The chain's CDR3 is CASSRGYTDTQYF. The DNA of the CDR3 is TGTGCCAGCTCGCGGGGCTACACAGATACGCAGTATTTT.

V is TRBV7-9 and J is TRBJ2-7; TRBD1 matches at 7 bases. The ends lost 1 base at V and 0 bases at J; junction bases unmatched: 9. The CDR3 consists of 17 residues. Germline V gene sequence: CDR1 SEHNR, CDR2 FQNEAQ (reference sequence). The CDR3 is CASSLDSTGLTSYEQYF. The CDR3 DNA is TGTGCCAGCAGCTTAGATTCGACAGGGCTAACCTCCTACGAGCAGTACTTC. Based on the CDR3 plus reference TRBV7-9 and TRBJ2-7, the full variable domain is DTGVSQNPRHKITKRGQNVTFRCDPISEHNRLYWYRQTLGQGPEFLTYFQNEAQLEKSRLLSDRFSAERPKGSFSTLEIQRTEQGDSAMYLCASSLDSTGLTSYEQYFGPGTRLTVT.

This clone was seen a handful of times. CDR3 coding DNA: TGTGCCAGCAGCGTCGGGACAGTCTCCTACAATGAGCAGTTCTTC. It yields the protein CASSVGTVSYNEQFF. The rearrangement links TRBV9 to TRBJ2-1; 7 bases match TRBD1. With 2 bases clipped from V and 0 bases from J, the junction kept 2 bases outside the gene matches. The CDR3 consists of 15 residues. The germline gives CDR1 SGDLS, CDR2 YYNGEE.

The rearrangement links TRBV14 to TRBJ2-3, with D possibly being TRBD1 (5 bases). Germline V gene data show CDR1 as SGHDN and CDR2 as FVKESK. V gave up 1 base and J gave up 2 bases, with 13 bases separating them. This CDR3 is 16 amino acids long. The CDR3 sequence is CASSQGGFRATDTQYF. The DNA of the CDR3 is TGTGCCAGCAGCCAAGGGGGTTTCAGGGCCACAGATACGCAGTATTTT.

This clone was observed a single time. The chain combines TRBV7-9 with TRBJ1-3, with TRBD1 matching over 7 bases. With V trimmed by 4 bases and J by 4 bases, 10 bases remained unmatched. Germline loops: CDR1 SEHNR, CDR2 FQNEAQ (reference sequence). CDR3 length equals 16 residues. The DNA for the CDR3 is TGTGCCAGCAGCTCAAACGTGGGACAGCTGGGAAACACCATATATTTT. It yields the protein CASSSNVGQLGNTIYF.

J is TRBJ2-7 and V is TRBV18, with D possibly being TRBD1 (6 bases). Germline V lookup: CDR1 KGHSH, CDR2 LQKENI. The CDR3 totals 13 residues. V lost 2 bases, J lost 6 bases, and 11 bases lay in between. CDR3 nucleotide sequence: TGTGCCAGCTCACCATCAGGGGAATCCGAGCAGTACTTC. Encoded protein: CASSPSGESEQYF.

The rearrangement uses TRBV25-1 and TRBJ1-2, with D perhaps matching TRBD1 (6 bases). The CDR3 is 13 amino acids. Trimming removed 4 bases from V and 8 bases from J, with 14 bases in between. Germline V gene data show CDR1 as MGHDK and CDR2 as SYGVNS. The CDR3 nucleotides read TGTGCCAGCAGTGGGGACCCGACAGGCGGCTACACCTTC. Translation: CASSGDPTGGYTF.

The gene calls are TRBV2 and TRBJ2-3, with TRBD2 matching over 10 bases. The CDR3 is made up of 12 amino acids. Germline V lookup: CDR1 SNHLY, CDR2 FYNNEI. CDR3 coding DNA: TGTGCGACTAGCGGGCTCACAGATACGCAGTATTTT. Amino acids: CATSGLTDTQYF.

The count of this clone is one. This rearrangement joins TRBV6-5 to TRBJ1-2; D gene uncertain. In germline, CDR1 is MNHEY, CDR2 SVGAGI. The CDR3 covers 14 residues. The V and J ends lost 7 bases and 4 bases respectively, with 16 bases between them. The chain's CDR3 is CASTEEAFLYGYTF. The CDR3 DNA reads TGTGCCAGCACCGAGGAGGCCTTTCTCTATGGCTACACCTTC.

Note on this clone: A single base separates this from a much larger clone, so it may be a read error. The chain combines TRBV27 with TRBJ1-5; possible D gene TRBD1, 6 bases. Trimming shortened V by 6 bases and J by 3 bases, and 9 bases separated the two germline ends. CDR1 and CDR2 from the germline V gene are MNHEY and SMNVEV (reference sequence). The CDR3 is 13 amino acids. The CDR3 sequence is CASSRGYNQPQHF. Here the CDR3 DNA reads TGTGCCAGCAGCAGGGGTTACAATCAGCCCCAGCATTTT.

This chain connects TRBV6-1 to TRBJ1-1; D is perhaps TRBD1 (5 bases). Trimming cost V 1 base and J 7 bases, with 10 bases left between them. Germline V gene sequence: CDR1 MNHNS, CDR2 SASEGT. This CDR3 region has 13 residues. CDR3 DNA: TGTGCCAGCAGTGAAGGTGGGGGGTATGAAGCTTTCTTT. Its translation: CASSEGGGYEAFF.

CDR3 sequence reads: CASSRDQGSGNTIYF. The CDR3 bases are TGTGCCAGTAGCCGCGATCAGGGGTCTGGAAACACCATATATTTT. The gene calls are TRBV19 and TRBJ1-3; the D gene is possibly TRBD1 (6 bases). The CDR3 contains 15 residues. CDR1 and CDR2 from the germline V gene are LNHDA and SQIVND (reference sequence). Trimming stripped 6 bases from V and 1 base from J, with 13 bases between.

The V and J genes are TRBV9 and TRBJ1-6; maybe TRBD1 (5 bases). Germline lookup yields CDR1 SGDLS and CDR2 YYNGEE. V was clipped by 3 bases and J by 14 bases, with 15 bases between them. This CDR3 is 13 amino acids long. The CDR3 region has the DNA TGTGCCAGCAGCGCCGGGACTGTGGCGGCCCTCCACTTT. Its translation: CASSAGTVAALHF.

The J gene is TRBJ1-5, the V gene TRBV6-2 or TRBV6-3; the match to TRBD1 covers 7 bases. CDR3 size: 16 residues. V gave up 5 bases and J gave up 2 bases; unmatched junction bases: 9. Germline values: CDR1 MNHEY, CDR2 SVGEGT. CDR3 nucleotides: TGTGCCAGCAGTCATCCGTTTACAGGGGGCAATCAGCCCCAGCATTTT. It specifies CASSHPFTGGNQPQHF.

This chain connects TRBV27 to TRBJ1-5; TRBD1 agrees at 10 bases. The germline CDR1 and CDR2 sequences are MNHEY and SMNVEV (reference sequence). Trimming cost V 4 bases and J 0 bases; bases outside gene matches: 3. The length of the CDR3 is 16 residues. The CDR3 loop is CASSSGTGVSNQPQHF. CDR3 DNA sequence: TGTGCCAGCAGTTCCGGGACAGGGGTTAGCAATCAGCCCCAGCATTTT.

Written as DNA, the CDR3 is TGCAGTGCTAGTATGGGACAGGGGTTCGATGAGCAGTTCTTC. Its translation is CSASMGQGFDEQFF. The chain joins TRBV20-1 to TRBJ2-1; 10 bases agree with TRBD1. Trimming cost V 3 bases and J 8 bases; bases outside gene matches: 7. The CDR3 spans 14 residues. In germline, CDR1 is DFQATT, CDR2 SNEGSKA (reference sequence).

The chain recombines TRBV28 with TRBJ1-2; TRBD1 is a possible D gene (5 bases). Trimming removed 2 bases from V and 4 bases from J, with 8 bases in between. Germline V gene data show CDR1 as MDHEN and CDR2 as SYDVKM. This CDR3 contains 13 residues. In DNA, the CDR3 is TGTGCCAGCAGTTTAGGGGGGATCTATGGCTACACCTTC. It encodes CASSLGGIYGYTF.

The CDR3 loop reads CASRFTGTGVSYGYTF. The CDR3 DNA reads TGTGCCAGCAGGTTTACCGGGACAGGAGTATCCTATGGCTACACCTTC. V usage is TRBV7-9 and J usage is TRBJ1-2; 8 bases map to TRBD1. Looked up from germline, CDR1 is SEHNR and CDR2 is FQNEAQ (reference sequence). The CDR3 extends over 16 amino acids. Trimming cost V 6 bases and J 4 bases; bases outside gene matches: 13.

The chain uses TRBV6-5 and TRBJ1-5, with D unclear. Trimming shortened V by 6 bases and J by 7 bases, and 13 bases separated the two germline ends. The CDR3 spans 13 residues. Germline-derived CDR1 and CDR2 are MNHEY and SVGAGI. This CDR3 reads CASSPTGRQPQHF. CDR3 DNA: TGTGCCAGCAGCCCCACTGGGAGACAGCCCCAGCATTTT.

This chain connects TRBV7-2 to TRBJ1-3; a weak D match, TRBD1 (5 bases). This CDR3 region has 15 residues. Germline V gives CDR1 SGHTA, CDR2 FQGNSA. Trimming removed 5 bases at V and 3 bases at J, with 14 bases between. The CDR3 is CASSRDSKYGNTIYF. CDR3 nucleotides: TGTGCCAGCAGCCGCGACAGCAAATATGGAAACACCATATATTTT.

This chain connects TRBV18 to TRBJ2-3; 8 bases line up with TRBD2. The CDR3 has 15 amino acids. Germline loops: CDR1 KGHSH, CDR2 LQKENI. With V trimmed by 6 bases and J by 2 bases, 7 bases remained unmatched. CDR3 nucleotide sequence: TGTGCCAGCTCCCTAGGACTAGCCTTCACAGATACGCAGTATTTT. Encoded protein: CASSLGLAFTDTQYF.

The chain employs TRBV7-9 and TRBJ2-5; D perhaps matches TRBD1 (5 bases). Trimming left V 5 bases short and J 7 bases short, with 17 bases between. CDR1 SEHNR and CDR2 FQNEAQ come from the germline V gene (reference sequence). The CDR3 spans 14 residues. The CDR3 region is CASSPHSQDGTQYF. The CDR3 DNA reads TGTGCCAGCAGCCCCCACTCACAGGACGGGACCCAGTACTTC.

This rearrangement joins TRBV28 to TRBJ1-1; 7 bases match TRBD1. CDR3 length: 17 residues. V was pared by 3 bases and J by 1 base, with 11 bases of the junction left unmatched. Germline V CDR1 and CDR2: MDHEN, SYDVKM. The CDR3 bases are TGTGCCAGCAGTTTGAGACTCGTTAACAGGGGGAACACTGAAGCTTTCTTT. Its translation is CASSLRLVNRGNTEAFF.

This clone occurred a few times. V is TRBV9 and J is TRBJ1-2; 9 nucleotides line up with TRBD1. Trimming cost V 2 bases and J 6 bases; bases outside gene matches: 11. The CDR3 has 16 amino acids. Germline V gene sequence: CDR1 SGDLS, CDR2 YYNGEE. The CDR3 coding sequence is TGTGCCAGCAGCGTGAGCCTCGACAGGGGGACGAATGGCTACACCTTC. This sequence encodes CASSVSLDRGTNGYTF.

Notes on this clone: This sample includes further DNA sequences coding for the same CDR3. The chain links TRBV6-5 to TRBJ2-6; D possibly corresponds to TRBD1 (5 bases). The CDR3 spans 14 residues. The germline CDR1 and CDR2 sequences are MNHEY and SVGAGI. V was trimmed by 8 bases and J by 0 bases, leaving 8 bases between them. The CDR3 nucleotides are TGTGCCAGCTCTAGGGGCTCTGGGGCCAACGTCCTGACTTTC. Encoded protein: CASSRGSGANVLTF.

The gene calls are TRBV6-6 and TRBJ2-7; TRBD1 might be the D (6 bases). V shed 4 bases and J shed 6 bases, with 16 bases lying between them. The length of the CDR3 is 14 residues. The germline V gene encodes CDR1 MNHNY and CDR2 SVGAGI (reference sequence). In nucleotides, the CDR3 is TGTGCCAGCAGTTCTCAGGGGTCTATAAGCGAGCAGTACTTC. It codes for CASSSQGSISEQYF.

The chain employs TRBV14 and TRBJ1-1; TRBD1 is a possible D gene (5 bases). Germline values: CDR1 SGHDN, CDR2 FVKESK. V lost 0 bases and J lost 8, with 7 bases in between. The length of the CDR3 is 12 residues. The CDR3 bases are TGTGCCAGCAGCCAAGATGACAGAGAAGCTTTCTTT. Its protein is CASSQDDREAFF.

The genes are TRBV5-1 and TRBJ2-1; 8 bases map to TRBD2. CDR1 is SGHRS and CDR2 is YFSETQ in the germline V gene. The V and J ends lost 6 bases and 4 bases, in that order; junction bases with no gene match: 6. The CDR3 is 14 residues long. The CDR3 reads CASTGSGGYNEQFF. CDR3 sequence (DNA): TGCGCCAGCACTGGGAGCGGGGGTTACAATGAGCAGTTCTTC.

This clone has only one observation. The chain recombines TRBV7-9 with TRBJ2-7; D might be TRBD2 (6 bases). V lost 4 bases to trimming and J lost 3 bases, with 22 bases between them. The CDR3 loop spans 17 amino acids. Germline V gives CDR1 SEHNR, CDR2 FQNEAQ (reference sequence). The CDR3 spells CASSSPPRIAARYEQYF. The CDR3 DNA follows: TGTGCCAGCAGCTCCCCCCCCAGGATAGCGGCACGCTACGAGCAGTACTTC. The variable domain in full, completed from reference TRBV7-9 and TRBJ2-7, reads DTGVSQNPRHKITKRGQNVTFRCDPISEHNRLYWYRQTLGQGPEFLTYFQNEAQLEKSRLLSDRFSAERPKGSFSTLEIQRTEQGDSAMYLCASSSPPRIAARYEQYFGPGTRLTVT.

The CDR3 coding sequence is TGCGCCAGCAGCTTCGGCTATGGCTACACCTTC. Amino acid sequence: CASSFGYGYTF. This sequence joins TRBV5-1 and TRBJ1-2; D unclear. The length of the CDR3 is 11 residues. CDR1 and CDR2 from the germline V gene are SGHRS and YFSETQ. Trimming removed 2 bases from V and 4 bases from J, with 3 bases in between.